The clone carrying this TCR beta chain was seen ten or more times. What it binds is unknown. The data belong to a study of T cell repertoires in cytomegalovirus infection. Across the study: Public TCR beta signatures indicated both CMV infection and matching HLA type.

One entry per CDR3 protein, called by TCRdb with MiXCR from the reads. Among a few hundred thousand distinct CDR3 sequences listed, over 7.5% were seen once. Study-wide points: In two of eight donors, the top clonotype was HLA-C-restricted CMV-specific.

The CDR3 is made up of 17 amino acids. The V segment lost 8 bases and the J segment 7 bases; nucleotides outside the gene matches: 16. V gene TRBV12-3 or TRBV12-4 combines with J gene TRBJ2-1, with TRBD2 identical over 11 bases. Sequenced input: PBMCs. The TCR was taken from a human donor in good health (CMV status not recorded). Some clones in this sample may be carry-over from other donors' samples. CDR3 protein: CASVAVFLAGGGNEQFF. The CDR3, as DNA: TGTGCCAGCGTCGCCGTATTTCTAGCGGGGGGTGGTAATGAGCAGTTCTTC.